These T cell receptor beta chains were read from a single sample in a study of primary melanoma T cells and metastatic recurrence. The assay was immunoSEQ multiplex PCR, and TCRdb's table has in-frame clones only and misses some. Of around 100 clones in the sample, about 94% were seen once. Sequencing was done on a sample of melanoma tumor tissue. The receptor source for this set is a human donor with melanoma. The CDR3 runs from the conserved cysteine through the conserved F or W. D genes are given only for firm matches. Some rows have no size entry. The others give once, few or many, or a class for an expanded clone.

>.|TRBV28|.|TRBJ1-1
CASSPGQENTEAFF
TGTGCCAGCAGTCCAGGACAAGAGAACACTGAAGCTTTCTTT
>TRBD1|TRBV15|.|TRBJ1-1
CATTRLLGGATTAAFF
TGTGCCACCACCCGACTCTTAGGGGGCGCTACCACAGCGGCTTTCTTT
>.|TRBV11-3|.|TRBJ1-1
CASSFSAAEVVMNTEAFF
TGTGCCAGCAGCTTTTCTGCGGCGGAGGTGGTCATGAACACTGAAGCTTTCTTT
>.|TRBV28|.|TRBJ1-2
CASSRAEDGYTF
TGTGCCAGCAGCCGCGCTGAGGATGGCTACACCTTC
>.|TRBV19|once|TRBJ2-2
CASSDGANTGELFF
TGTGCCAGTAGTGACGGAGCGAACACCGGGGAGCTGTTTTTT
>.|TRBV28|.|TRBJ2-3
CVSSFLAGTDTQYF
TGTGTCAGCAGTTTCTTGGCAGGGACAGATACGCAGTATTTT
>.|TRBV23-1|.|TRBJ2-1
CASSLEVGQGYNEQFF
TGCGCCAGCAGCCTAGAAGTAGGCCAGGGGTACAATGAGCAGTTCTTC
>.|TRBV11-3|once|TRBJ1-2
CASTPVGSRSYGYTF
TGTGCCAGCACCCCGGTGGGGTCCCGGTCCTATGGCTACACCTTC
>.|TRBV30|.|TRBJ1-3
CACGRGGGNTIYF
TGTGCCTGTGGACGCGGGGGAGGAAACACCATATATTTT
>.|TRBV30|.|TRBJ2-6
CAWSESRGSGANVLTF
TGTGCCTGGAGTGAGAGTCGGGGGTCTGGGGCCAACGTCCTGACTTTC
>.|TRBV11-3|once|TRBJ1-5
CASSQGPPGGNQPQHF
TGTGCCAGCAGCCAGGGCCCCCCGGGCGGCAATCAGCCCCAGCATTTT
>TRBD1|TRBV19|.|TRBJ1-1
CASSIRGLNHEAFF
TGTGCCAGTAGTATAAGGGGGCTCAATCATGAAGCTTTCTTT
>TRBD2|TRBV11-3|.|TRBJ2-1
CASSLPSGGAKNEQFF
TGTGCCAGCAGCTTGCCTAGCGGGGGGGCTAAGAATGAGCAGTTCTTC
>TRBD1|TRBV25-1|.|TRBJ1-4
CASSNPGQGAPEKLFF
TGTGCCAGCAGTAATCCGGGACAGGGGGCGCCTGAAAAACTGTTTTTT
>.|TRBV11-3|few|TRBJ1-3
CASSPTLKGSSGNTIYF
TGTGCCAGCAGCCCGACTCTCAAGGGTAGCTCTGGAAACACCATATATTTT
>.|TRBV6-8|.|TRBJ1-5
CASSYSGVGVNQPQHF
TGTGCCAGCAGTTACTCGGGGGTGGGGGTGAATCAGCCCCAGCATTTT
>.|TRBV19|once|TRBJ2-1
CASSISYNEQFF
TGTGCCAGTAGTATTAGCTACAATGAGCAGTTCTTC
>.|TRBV11-3|.|TRBJ2-3
CASSLGQGQTDTQYF
TGTGCTAGCAGCTTAGGGCAGGGTCAGACAGATACGCAGTATTTT
>TRBD1|TRBV6-8|.|TRBJ1-2
CASTRDRGNYGYTF
TGTGCCAGCACCCGGGACAGGGGTAACTATGGCTACACCTTC
>TRBD1|TRBV6-8|.|TRBJ1-2
CASMPLTGLSYTF
TGTGCCAGCATGCCGCTGACAGGGTTGAGCTACACCTTC
>TRBD2|TRBV28|.|TRBJ2-3
CASSLPSGGRTQYF
TGTGCCAGCAGTTTGCCTAGCGGGGGTCGTACGCAGTATTTT
>.|TRBV11-3|.|TRBJ1-2
CASSLGGGTPGYTF
TGTGCCAGCAGCTTAGGTGGGGGCACCCCTGGCTACACCTTC
>TRBD1|TRBV6-8|.|TRBJ2-7
CASSAGGYEQYF
TGTGCCAGCAGCGCAGGGGGCTACGAGCAGTACTTC
>TRBD2|TRBV18|once|TRBJ2-3
CASLPQKRGRTDTQYF
TGTGCCAGCTTACCACAGAAGCGGGGGCGCACAGATACGCAGTATTTT
>.|TRBV18|.|TRBJ1-5
CASSPGLGSIVQPQHF
TGTGCCAGCTCACCAGGGTTAGGTTCTATTGTACAGCCCCAGCATTTT
>.|TRBV11-3|.|TRBJ2-1
CASSSPRAGASSYNEQFF
TGTGCCAGCAGCTCCCCTCGGGCCGGGGCCAGTTCCTACAATGAGCAGTTCTTC
>TRBD2|TRBV11-3|.|TRBJ2-2
CASSTPGLAENTGELFF
TGTGCCAGCAGCACTCCGGGACTAGCGGAGAACACCGGGGAGCTGTTTTTT
>TRBD1|TRBV11-3|once|TRBJ1-4
CASSRGSTGATNEKLFF
TGTGCCAGCAGCCGGGGATCGACAGGGGCAACTAATGAAAAACTGTTTTTT
>TRBD1|TRBV29-1|once|TRBJ2-7
CSVGTGDAYEQYF
TGCAGCGTTGGGACAGGGGACGCATACGAGCAGTACTTC
>.|TRBV19|.|TRBJ1-1
CASGDPGRVTEAFF
TGTGCCAGTGGTGATCCGGGGCGGGTCACTGAAGCTTTCTTT
>.|TRBV19|.|TRBJ1-6
CASSLKTGSSYNSPLHF
TGTGCCAGTAGTCTCAAGACAGGAAGCTCCTATAATTCACCCCTCCACTTT
>.|TRBV6-8|.|TRBJ2-7
CASSFRSSYEQYF
TGTGCCAGCAGTTTTCGAAGCTCCTACGAGCAGTACTTC
>TRBD1|TRBV19|.|TRBJ1-2
CASIGQGAVYGYTF
TGTGCCAGTATAGGACAGGGGGCGGTCTATGGCTACACCTTC
>.|TRBV11-3|.|TRBJ1-1
CASSSVGQNTEAFF
TGTGCCAGCAGCTCCGTGGGTCAGAACACTGAAGCTTTCTTT
>.|TRBV28|.|TRBJ2-5
CASSPRDTYQETQYF
TGTGCCAGCAGTCCGCGGGACACCTACCAAGAGACCCAGTACTTC
>.|TRBV10-1|.|TRBJ2-1
CASSESDEQFF
TGCGCCAGCAGTGAAAGCGATGAGCAGTTCTTC
>.|TRBV19|once|TRBJ1-3
CASSIPGNTIYF
TGTGCCAGTAGTATCCCCGGAAACACCATATATTTT
>TRBD1|TRBV11-3|.|TRBJ2-1
CASSQRQGIHNEQFF
TGTGCCAGCAGCCAAAGACAGGGTATCCACAATGAGCAGTTCTTC
>TRBD2|TRBV11-3|.|TRBJ2-3
CASSLDWSGGTDTQYF
TGTGCCAGCAGCTTAGATTGGAGCGGGGGCACAGATACGCAGTATTTT
>.|TRBV11-3|.|TRBJ2-2
CASSLTGRGYTGELFF
TGTGCCAGCAGCTTGACAGGCAGGGGATATACCGGGGAGCTGTTTTTT
>.|TRBV6-8|.|TRBJ2-2
CASSYSRAPPFF
TGTGCCAGCAGTTACTCCAGGGCCCCCCCTTTTTTT